The rows below give T cell receptor beta chains drawn from one sample of a study of T cells expressing NK-cell markers. Using the 5' RACE reads, TCRdb records one entry per CDR3 protein without DNA. This sample contains about 390,000 distinct CDR3 sequences. The sample was blood T cells: a sorted CD56 or NKG2C T cell subset, CD4+ or CD8+ T cells, or bulk PBMC T cells (not recorded which). Every receptor here comes from a woman in her fifties or sixties in good health. The CDR3 runs from the conserved cysteine through the conserved F or W.

>TRBV29-1|TRBJ2-7
CSVTEGAHEQYF
>TRBV20-1|TRBJ2-1
CSASDLAGGRYNEQFF
>TRBV12-3/TRBV12-4|TRBJ1-2
CASRAGTGSSYGYTF
>TRBV24-1|TRBJ2-1
CATSDSGTRLNEQFF
>TRBV29-1|TRBJ2-4
CSVEDGTNIQYF
>TRBV12-3/TRBV12-4|TRBJ1-2
CASSQGTGGYTF
>TRBV20-1|TRBJ2-1
CSARGTARGWNEQFF
>TRBV5-1|TRBJ2-1
CASSLGGINEQFF
>TRBV10-3|TRBJ2-1
CAIRGLGDEQFF
>TRBV6-2/TRBV6-3|TRBJ2-3
CASSYSEETGGTDTQYF
>TRBV20-1|TRBJ2-3
CSAGPPSPGLAGTDTQYF
>TRBV6-5|TRBJ1-1
CASKNPAGAVAFF
>TRBV29-1|TRBJ1-4
CSVEDAGRKLFF
>TRBV12-3/TRBV12-4|TRBJ2-7
CASRLSGGEQYF
>TRBV2|TRBJ2-1
CASQPGLAGEIPFF
>TRBV6-5|TRBJ2-7
CASSYGTNEQYF
>TRBV7-9|TRBJ2-1
CASRPGQTYNEQFF
>TRBV12-3/TRBV12-4|TRBJ1-3
CASSFTVSGNTIYF
>TRBV7-3|TRBJ2-1
CASSPGTGGHNEQFF
>TRBV4-1|TRBJ2-2
CASSPGQGEGTGELFF
>TRBV10-3|TRBJ2-3
CAMSGLAGHTDTQYF
>TRBV5-5|TRBJ1-2
CASSLEAVPANYGYTF
>TRBV20-1|TRBJ2-1
CSARLDVRNEQFF